The clone carrying this T cell receptor beta chain has only a few counts. This sample was included in a study of shared clonotypes between healthy human individuals. The data were produced by immunoSEQ multiplex PCR, yet TCRdb's version contains in-frame clones alone and is incomplete. The data contain roughly 500,000 clones, roughly four fifths of them seen just once; the ten biggest clones take up 13%. The V gene's germline CDR1 is SGHRS and CDR2 YFSETQ. The CDR3 runs 15 residues. V gave up 2 bases and J gave up 4 bases, with 12 bases separating them. Sequenced material: PBMCs. The receptor's source is a middle-aged woman in good health. Some clones in this sample may be carry-over from other donors' samples. J is TRBJ2-2 and V is TRBV5-1; weak D call: TRBD1 (6 bases). The CDR3 spells CASSLDLGATGELFF. CDR3 bases: TGCGCCAGCAGCTTAGACCTGGGGGCCACCGGGGAGCTGTTTTTT.